The 2 T cell receptor beta chains below were found in one sample sequenced in a study of blood T cell repertoires in COVID-19. Data came from immunoSEQ multiplex PCR; TCRdb stores just in-frame clones and leaves some out. This table has about 150,000 clones, roughly 83% appearing once. The sample taken for sequencing was peripheral blood. All receptors derive from a woman in her 70s with COVID-19, enrolled during active disease.

The chain is built from TRBV27 and TRBJ1-4; TRBD1 is a possible D gene (5 bases). This CDR3 spans 15 amino acids. The germline V gene has CDR1 MNHEY and CDR2 SMNVEV (reference sequence). The V end lost 5 bases, the J end lost 3 bases, and 13 bases lay between the germline ends. The CDR3 DNA reads as TGTGCCAGCAGTGATCAGGGTTTTGCTAATGAAAAACTGTTTTTT. Translating it yields CASSDQGFANEKLFF.

The chain uses TRBV30 and TRBJ1-1, with a tentative D call TRBD1 (5 bases). The germline CDR1 and CDR2 sequences are GTSNPN and SVGIG (reference sequence). CDR3 size: 15 residues. V was pared by 1 base and J by 4 bases, with 16 bases between. The CDR3 region has the DNA TGTGCCTGGAGTGGATTCGGGGGGAATCGCACTGAAGCTTTCTTT. This translates into CAWSGFGGNRTEAFF.